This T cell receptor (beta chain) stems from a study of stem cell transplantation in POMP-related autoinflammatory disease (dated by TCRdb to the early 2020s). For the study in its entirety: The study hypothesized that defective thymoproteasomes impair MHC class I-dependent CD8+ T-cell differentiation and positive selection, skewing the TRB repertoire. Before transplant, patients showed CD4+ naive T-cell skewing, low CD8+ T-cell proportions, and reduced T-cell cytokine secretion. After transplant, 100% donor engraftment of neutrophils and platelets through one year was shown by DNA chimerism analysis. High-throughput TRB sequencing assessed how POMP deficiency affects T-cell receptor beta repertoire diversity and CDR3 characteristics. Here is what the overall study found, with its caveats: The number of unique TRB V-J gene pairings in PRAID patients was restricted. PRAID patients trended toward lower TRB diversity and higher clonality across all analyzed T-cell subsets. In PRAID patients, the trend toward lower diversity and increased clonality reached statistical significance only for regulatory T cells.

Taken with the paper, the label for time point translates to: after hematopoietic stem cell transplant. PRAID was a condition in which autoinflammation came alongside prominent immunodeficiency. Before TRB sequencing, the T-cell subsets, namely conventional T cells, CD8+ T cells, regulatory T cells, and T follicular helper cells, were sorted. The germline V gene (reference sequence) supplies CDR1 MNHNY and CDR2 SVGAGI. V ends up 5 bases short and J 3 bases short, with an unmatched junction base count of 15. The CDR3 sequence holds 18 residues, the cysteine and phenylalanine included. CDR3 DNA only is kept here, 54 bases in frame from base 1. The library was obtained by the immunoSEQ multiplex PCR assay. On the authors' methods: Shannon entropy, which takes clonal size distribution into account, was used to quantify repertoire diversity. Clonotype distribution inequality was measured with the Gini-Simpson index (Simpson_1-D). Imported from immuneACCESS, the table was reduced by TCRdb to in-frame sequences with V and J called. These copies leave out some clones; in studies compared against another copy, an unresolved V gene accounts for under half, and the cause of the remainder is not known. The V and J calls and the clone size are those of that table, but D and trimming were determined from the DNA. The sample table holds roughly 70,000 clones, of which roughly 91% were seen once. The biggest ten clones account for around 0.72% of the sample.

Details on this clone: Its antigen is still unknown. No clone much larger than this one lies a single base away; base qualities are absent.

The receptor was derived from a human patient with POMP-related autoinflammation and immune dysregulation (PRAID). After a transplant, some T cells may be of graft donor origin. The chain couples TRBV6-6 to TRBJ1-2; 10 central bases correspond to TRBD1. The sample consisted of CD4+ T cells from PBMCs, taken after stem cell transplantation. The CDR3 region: CASSPGGQGLGRHYGYTF. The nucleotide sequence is TGTGCCAGCAGTCCGGGGGGACAGGGGTTAGGAAGACACTATGGCTACACCTTC.